This T cell receptor beta chain was recovered during a study of blood T cell repertoires in COVID-19. The CDR3 contains 15 residues. V was pared by 5 bases and J by 5 bases, with 18 bases between. Germline CDR1 is SGHTA and CDR2 is FQGNSA. Profiling relied on immunoSEQ multiplex PCR, and the TCRdb table lists in-frame clones only, not all of them. The table records roughly 100,000 clones, about three quarters of them present only once. J is TRBJ2-5 and V is TRBV7-2; D is possibly TRBD2 (5 bases). The sample was peripheral blood. The origin of this receptor is a woman in her 70s with acute or convalescent COVID-19. CDR3 amino acids: CASSHPGVTGETQYF. The CDR3, as DNA: TGTGCCAGCAGCCACCCCGGAGTGACGGGGGAGACCCAGTACTTC.